Listed here are 11 T cell receptor beta chains from one sample, sequenced in a study of T cell repertoires in cytomegalovirus infection. TCRdb re-analysed the reads in MiXCR, keeping a single row per CDR3 protein. The table lists approximately 1,000,000 distinct CDR3 sequences, around 31% of them singletons. These TCRs are of unknown antigen specificity. The source was cultured CD8+ T cells from PBMCs, collected from culture after CMV antigen stimulation. The source is a human donor in good health (CMV status not recorded). Some clones in this sample may be carry-over from other donors' samples.

The J gene is TRBJ2-2, the V gene TRBV7-9; 7 bases are a match to TRBD2. Trimming at V came to 6 bases and at J to 7 bases, leaving 8 bases not matched to a gene. CDR1 is SEHNR, CDR2 FQNEAQ, per germline (reference sequence). This CDR3 spans 14 amino acids. CDR3 DNA sequence: TGTGCCAGCAGGGGCCCGGGGAGGGTCGGGGAGCTGTTTTTT. This codes for CASRGPGRVGELFF.

V usage is TRBV20-1 and J usage is TRBJ1-1; 7 bases fit TRBD1. CDR1 and CDR2 (germline): DFQATT, SNEGSKA (reference sequence). This CDR3 comprises 15 residues. The trim removed 4 bases at V and 3 bases at J, leaving 11 bases unmatched. CDR3 region: CSATDREPTDTEAFF. For the CDR3, the DNA is TGCAGTGCTACTGACAGGGAGCCCACGGACACTGAAGCTTTCTTT.

This clonotype was recorded a few times. The chain is built from TRBV2 and TRBJ2-2; D call uncertain. The CDR3 consists of 13 residues. The germline V gene encodes CDR1 SNHLY and CDR2 FYNNEI. Trimming shortened V by 2 bases and J by 5 bases, and 6 bases separated the two germline ends. CDR3 sequence: CASSEYGTGELFF. CDR3 coding DNA: TGTGCCAGCAGTGAATACGGGACCGGGGAGCTGTTTTTT. Together with reference TRBV2 and TRBJ2-2, the CDR3 gives the full variable domain: EPEVTQTPSHQVTQMGQEVILRCVPISNHLYFYWYRQILGQKVEFLVSFYNNEISEKSEIFDDQFSVERPDGSNFTLKIRSTKLEDSAMYFCASSEYGTGELFFGEGSRLTVL.

As to this clonotype: Possible read error: a much larger clone is one base away. J is TRBJ2-7 and V is TRBV7-3; unclear D gene. This CDR3 is built from 15 residues. The germline V gene encodes CDR1 SGHTA and CDR2 FQGTGA. Deletions cut 2 bases from V and 1 base from J, with 12 bases between. CDR3 in amino acids: CASSLPSGNSYEQYF. The CDR3 nucleotides are TGTGCCAGCAGCTTACCGAGTGGTAATTCCTACGAGCAGTACTTC.

The chain couples TRBV7-9 to TRBJ2-1, with TRBD2 matching over 10 bases. Germline V lookup: CDR1 SEHNR, CDR2 FQNEAQ (reference sequence). The CDR3 sequence is 15 residues long. V was clipped by 1 base and J by 8 bases; unmatched bases: 5. CDR3 nucleotide sequence: TGTGCCAGCAGCTTAGACAGCGGGGGGGCCTATGAGCAGTTCTTC. Translating gives CASSLDSGGAYEQFF.

This clonotype came up a few times. The chain has TRBV7-9 and TRBJ1-6; D unclear. Germline V gene lookup returns CDR1 SEHNR and CDR2 FQNEAQ (reference sequence). Trimming left V 6 bases short and J 6 bases short, with 6 bases between. This CDR3 comprises 12 residues. The CDR3 DNA reads as TGTGCCAGCAGGTTGTTTAATTCACCCCTCCACTTT. Its translation: CASRLFNSPLHF.

The J gene is TRBJ1-1, the V gene TRBV7-6, with D uncertain. Germline lookup yields CDR1 SGHVS and CDR2 FNYEAQ. Trimming took off 6 bases at V and 1 base at J, with 12 bases between the two ends. This CDR3 is 14 amino acids long. The CDR3 here is CASSKEWGNTEAFF. CDR3 DNA sequence: TGTGCCAGCAGTAAGGAATGGGGGAACACTGAAGCTTTCTTT.

This clonotype has only a few counts. The chain couples TRBV15 to TRBJ2-7, with TRBD1 identical over 11 bases. Losses at the gene ends were 3 bases for V and 0 bases for J; bases not matched to a gene: 10. The germline CDR1 and CDR2 sequences are LNHNV and YYDKDF (reference sequence). This CDR3 is built from 18 residues. The CDR3 protein is CATSSFTWTGGLSYEQYF. The DNA for the CDR3 is TGTGCCACCAGCAGTTTTACTTGGACAGGGGGCCTCTCCTACGAGCAGTACTTC.

This clonotype was observed a few times. The gene calls are TRBV12-3 or TRBV12-4 and TRBJ2-5; D gene ambiguous. Trimming cost V 6 bases and J 5 bases, with 16 bases left between them. The CDR3 has 14 residues. CDR3 protein: CASSLLHRRETQYF. The CDR3 nucleotides are TGTGCCAGCAGCCTTTTACACCGCAGGGAGACCCAGTACTTC.

This clonotype has at least ten counts. The rearrangement links TRBV7-6 to TRBJ2-5; the D gene is possibly TRBD2 (5 bases). Germline assignment: CDR1 SGHVS and CDR2 FNYEAQ. V was shortened by 3 bases and J by 1 base, with 15 bases between the two germline ends. There are 16 residues in the CDR3. CDR3 in amino acids: CASSLRDGVIQETQYF. The CDR3 bases are TGTGCCAGCAGCTTGCGAGACGGGGTTATCCAAGAGACCCAGTACTTC.

This chain uses TRBV25-1 with TRBJ2-3; 8 bases align to TRBD2. The CDR3 spans 14 residues. V shed 10 bases and J 9 bases; nucleotides not matched to a gene: 15. Germline loops: CDR1 MGHDK, CDR2 SYGVNS. This chain's CDR3 is CATVGGAGGVTQYF. In nucleotides, the CDR3 is TGTGCCACGGTCGGGGGGGCGGGCGGAGTCACGCAGTATTTT.